This T cell receptor (beta chain) was sequenced during a study of blood T cell repertoires in COVID-19. Study as a whole: Acute and convalescent COVID-19 samples came from the United States, Italy and Spain.

Authors' processing steps: Estimated nucleated cell counts came from reference gene primer amplification. Method: immunoSEQ multiplex PCR; TCRdb's copy keeps in-frame clones and lacks some. For V, J and clone size, that table is used; D and trimming come from the DNA. The sample contains about 130,000 clones, 70% to 80% of which appear only once. Unmatched junction bases numbered 3, after V lost 5 bases and J lost 1 base. Looked up from germline, CDR1 is KGHDR and CDR2 is SFDVKD. The CDR3 sequence is 16 residues long. The V gene is TRBV24-1, the J gene TRBJ2-1; 11 bases line up with TRBD2. The TCR was taken from a man aged 55-75 years who had recovered from COVID-19. The sequenced sample was peripheral blood. CDR3 protein: CATSGGLAASYNEQFF. In DNA, the CDR3 is TGTGCCACCAGTGGGGGACTAGCGGCTTCCTACAATGAGCAGTTCTTC.